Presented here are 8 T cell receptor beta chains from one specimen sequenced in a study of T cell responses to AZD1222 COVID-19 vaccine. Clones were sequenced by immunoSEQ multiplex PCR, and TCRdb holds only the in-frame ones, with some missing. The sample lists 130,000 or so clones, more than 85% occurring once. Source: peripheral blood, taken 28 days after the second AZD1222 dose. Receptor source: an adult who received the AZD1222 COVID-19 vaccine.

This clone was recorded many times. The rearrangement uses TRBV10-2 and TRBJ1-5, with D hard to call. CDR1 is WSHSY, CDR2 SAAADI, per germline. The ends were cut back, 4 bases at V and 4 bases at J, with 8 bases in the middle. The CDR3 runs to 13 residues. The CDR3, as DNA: TGCGCCAGCAGTGTTAGGGAAAATCAGCCCCAGCATTTT. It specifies CASSVRENQPQHF.

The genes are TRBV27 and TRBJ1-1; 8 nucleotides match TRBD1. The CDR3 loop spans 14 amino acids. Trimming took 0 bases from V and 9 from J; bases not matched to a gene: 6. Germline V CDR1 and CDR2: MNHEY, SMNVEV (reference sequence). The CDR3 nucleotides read TGTGCCAGCAGTTTATCCGGACAGGGTGGCAAAGCTTTCTTT. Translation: CASSLSGQGGKAFF.

The CDR3 here is CASSFLLRTADSYEQYF. The CDR3 DNA follows: TGTGCCAGCAGTTTTCTGTTACGGACAGCCGACTCCTACGAGCAGTACTTC. The chain employs TRBV28 and TRBJ2-7; a weak D match, TRBD1 (6 bases). The CDR3 extends over 17 amino acids. Germline V gene sequence: CDR1 MDHEN, CDR2 SYDVKM. V shed 3 bases and J shed 0 bases, with 18 bases lying between them.

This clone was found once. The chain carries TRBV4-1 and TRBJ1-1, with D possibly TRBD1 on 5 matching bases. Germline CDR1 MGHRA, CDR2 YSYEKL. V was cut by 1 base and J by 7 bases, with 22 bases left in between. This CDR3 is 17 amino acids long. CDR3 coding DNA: TGCGCCAGCAGCCAAGGACCCACCGGGGGTATATACCTTGAAGCTTTCTTT. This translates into CASSQGPTGGIYLEAFF.

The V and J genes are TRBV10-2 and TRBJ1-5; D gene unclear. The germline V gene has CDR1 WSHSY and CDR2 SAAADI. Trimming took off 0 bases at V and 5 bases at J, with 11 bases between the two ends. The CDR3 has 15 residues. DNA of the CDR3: TGCGCCAGCAGTGAGTCAGGTGGACGCCATCAGCCCCAGCATTTT. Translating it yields CASSESGGRHQPQHF.

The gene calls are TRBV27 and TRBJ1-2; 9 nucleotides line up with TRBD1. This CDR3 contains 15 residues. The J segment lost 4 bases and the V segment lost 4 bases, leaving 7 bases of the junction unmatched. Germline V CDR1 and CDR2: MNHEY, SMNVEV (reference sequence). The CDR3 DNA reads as TGTGCCAGCAGTTCTGGGACAGGGAAATCCTATGGCTACACCTTC. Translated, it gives CASSSGTGKSYGYTF.

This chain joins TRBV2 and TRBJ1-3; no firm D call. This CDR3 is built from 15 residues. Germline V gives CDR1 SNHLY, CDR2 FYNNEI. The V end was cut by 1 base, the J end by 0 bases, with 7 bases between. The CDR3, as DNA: TGTGCCAGCAGTGAAGTACCCTCCTCTGGAAACACCATATATTTT. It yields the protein CASSEVPSSGNTIYF.

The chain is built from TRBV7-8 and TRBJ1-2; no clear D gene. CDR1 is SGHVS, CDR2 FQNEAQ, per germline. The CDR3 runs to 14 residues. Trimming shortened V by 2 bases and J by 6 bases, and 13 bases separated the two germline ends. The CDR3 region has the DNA TGTGCCAGCAGCTTATCTGGGTCTGGAAATGGCTACACCTTC. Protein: CASSLSGSGNGYTF.